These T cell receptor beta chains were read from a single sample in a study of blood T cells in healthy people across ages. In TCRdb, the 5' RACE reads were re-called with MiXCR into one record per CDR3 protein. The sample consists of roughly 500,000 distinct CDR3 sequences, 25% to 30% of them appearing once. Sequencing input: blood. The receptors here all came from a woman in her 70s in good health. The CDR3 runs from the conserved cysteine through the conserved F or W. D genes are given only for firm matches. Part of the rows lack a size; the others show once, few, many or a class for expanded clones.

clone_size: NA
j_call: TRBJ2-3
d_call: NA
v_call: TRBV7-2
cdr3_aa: CASSEQGGTDTQYF

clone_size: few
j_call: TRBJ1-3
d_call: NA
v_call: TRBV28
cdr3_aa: CASSSLGGGRAGNTIYF

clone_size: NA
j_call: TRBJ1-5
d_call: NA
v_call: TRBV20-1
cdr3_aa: CSATRTDSNQPQHF

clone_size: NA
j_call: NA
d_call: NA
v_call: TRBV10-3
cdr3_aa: CATIPGQGFYEQYF

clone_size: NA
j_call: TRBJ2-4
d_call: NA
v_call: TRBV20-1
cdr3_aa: CSARSILAKNIQYF

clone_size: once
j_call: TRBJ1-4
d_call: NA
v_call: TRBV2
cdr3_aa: CASSRPPQGLTEKLFF

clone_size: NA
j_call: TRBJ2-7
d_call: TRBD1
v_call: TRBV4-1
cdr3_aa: CASSPRQGQTSGEQYF

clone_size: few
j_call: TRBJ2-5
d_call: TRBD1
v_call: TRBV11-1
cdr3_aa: CASSTGQGSRETQYF

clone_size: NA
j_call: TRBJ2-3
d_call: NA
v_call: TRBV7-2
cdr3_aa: CASTPAAARAHTQYF

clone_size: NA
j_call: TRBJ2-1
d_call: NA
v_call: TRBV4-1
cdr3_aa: CASSRRDAYNEQFF

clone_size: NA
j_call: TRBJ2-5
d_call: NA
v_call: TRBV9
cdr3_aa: CASSPNPGETQYF

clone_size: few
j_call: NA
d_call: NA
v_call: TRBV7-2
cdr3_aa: CAIGASGETQYF

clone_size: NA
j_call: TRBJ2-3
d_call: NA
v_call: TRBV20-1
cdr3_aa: CSAIPGKWGTDTQYF

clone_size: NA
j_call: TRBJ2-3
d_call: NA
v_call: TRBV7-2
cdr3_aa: CASSPIVDTQYF

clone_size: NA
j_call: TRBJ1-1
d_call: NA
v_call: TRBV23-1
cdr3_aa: CASSQTPPTRNTEAFF

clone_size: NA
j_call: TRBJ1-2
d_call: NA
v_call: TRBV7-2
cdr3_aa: CASSLAIGLGYGYTF

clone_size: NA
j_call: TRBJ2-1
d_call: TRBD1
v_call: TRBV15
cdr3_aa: CATSSNRGQGNEQFF

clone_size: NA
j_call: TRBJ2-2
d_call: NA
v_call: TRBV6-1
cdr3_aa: CASGRKTNTGELFF

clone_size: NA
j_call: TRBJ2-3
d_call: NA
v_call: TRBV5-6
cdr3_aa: CVSSLLGERLAGDTQYF

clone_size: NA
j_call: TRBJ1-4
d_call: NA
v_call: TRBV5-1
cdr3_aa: CASRGGGPAEKLFF

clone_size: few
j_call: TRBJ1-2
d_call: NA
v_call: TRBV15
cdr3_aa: CATSRDGRRGAGYTF

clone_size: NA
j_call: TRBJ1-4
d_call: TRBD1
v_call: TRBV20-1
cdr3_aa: CSARGVGTTNEKLFF

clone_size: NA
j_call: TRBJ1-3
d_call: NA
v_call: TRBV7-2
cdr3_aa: CASSPRGNTIYF

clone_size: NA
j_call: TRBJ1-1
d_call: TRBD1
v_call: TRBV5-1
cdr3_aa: CASGDREGTEAFF

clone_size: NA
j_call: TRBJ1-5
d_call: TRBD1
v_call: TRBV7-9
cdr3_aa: CASSPDRGHGQPQHF

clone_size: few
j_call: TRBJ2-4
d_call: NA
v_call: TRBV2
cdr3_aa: CASSDSGVKNIQYF

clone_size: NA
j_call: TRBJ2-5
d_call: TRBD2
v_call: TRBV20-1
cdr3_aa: CSAAGGAGQETQYF

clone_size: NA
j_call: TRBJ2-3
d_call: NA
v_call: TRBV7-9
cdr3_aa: CASSPRTPGFTQYF